This T cell receptor beta chain was identified in a study of T-cell reconstitution after alpha-beta-depleted transplantation in children. During its preparation, the TCRbeta library received unique molecular identifiers. One entry per CDR3 protein, called by TCRdb with MiXCR from the PCR reads. The sample comprises approximately 85,000 distinct CDR3 sequences, 15% to 17% of which are singletons, and roughly 21% rests with the top ten. Findings and caveats of the study: Recipient T cells and thymic progenitors that survived were the source of the high TCRbeta diversity seen at day 60 in some patients. Reportedly, roughly two months post-transplant, alpha-beta T cells arose from several hundred expanded graft clones. A year post-transplant, T-cell counts and diversity derived mostly from newly produced T cells.

About this clonotype: Its antigen is as yet unknown.

V was trimmed by 6 bases and J by 11 bases, leaving 11 bases between them. The CDR3 length is 12 residues. The source was PBMCs, mostly from graft donor cells, collected 180 days after TCRalphabeta/CD19-depleted stem cell transplant. The clonotype comes from a male patient aged 2 to 9 who had a stem cell transplant for acute lymphoblastic leukemia, so the T cells may come from the graft donor. The chain carries TRBV12-3 or TRBV12-4 and TRBJ1-6, with D possibly matching TRBD1 (5 bases). CDR3 in DNA: TGTGCCAGCAGCCTAGGGGCGACACCCCTCCACTTT. Its protein product is CASSLGATPLHF.